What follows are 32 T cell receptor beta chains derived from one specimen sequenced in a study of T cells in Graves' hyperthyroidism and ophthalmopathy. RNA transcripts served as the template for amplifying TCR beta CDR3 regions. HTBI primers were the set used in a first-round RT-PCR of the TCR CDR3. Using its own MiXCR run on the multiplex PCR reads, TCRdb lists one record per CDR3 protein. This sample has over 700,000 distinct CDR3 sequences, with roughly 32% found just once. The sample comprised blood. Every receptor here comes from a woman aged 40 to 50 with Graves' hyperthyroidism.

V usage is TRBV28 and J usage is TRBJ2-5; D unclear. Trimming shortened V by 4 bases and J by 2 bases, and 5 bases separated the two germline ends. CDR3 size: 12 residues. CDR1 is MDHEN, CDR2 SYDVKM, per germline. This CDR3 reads CASSYEQETQYF. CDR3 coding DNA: TGTGCCAGCAGTTACGAACAAGAGACCCAGTACTTC.

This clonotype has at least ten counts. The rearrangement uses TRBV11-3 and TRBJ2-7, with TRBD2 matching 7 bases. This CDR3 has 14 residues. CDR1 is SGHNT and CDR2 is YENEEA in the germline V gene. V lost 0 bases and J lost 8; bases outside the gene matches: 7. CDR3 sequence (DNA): TGTGCCAGCAGCTTAGATTTCCAGGGAGGGAAGCAGTACTTC. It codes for CASSLDFQGGKQYF.

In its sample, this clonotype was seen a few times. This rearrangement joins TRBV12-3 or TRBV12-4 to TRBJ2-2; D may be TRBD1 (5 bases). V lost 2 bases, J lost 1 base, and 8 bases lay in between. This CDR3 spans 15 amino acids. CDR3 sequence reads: CASSLNGQNTGELFF. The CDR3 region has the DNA TGTGCCAGCAGTTTAAATGGACAGAACACCGGGGAGCTGTTTTTT.

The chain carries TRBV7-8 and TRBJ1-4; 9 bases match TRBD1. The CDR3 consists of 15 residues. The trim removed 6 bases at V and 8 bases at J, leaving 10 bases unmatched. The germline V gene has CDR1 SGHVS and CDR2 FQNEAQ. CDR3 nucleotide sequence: TGTGCCAGCAGTATAACAGGGGGCGTTGGGGAAAAACTGTTTTTT. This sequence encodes CASSITGGVGEKLFF.

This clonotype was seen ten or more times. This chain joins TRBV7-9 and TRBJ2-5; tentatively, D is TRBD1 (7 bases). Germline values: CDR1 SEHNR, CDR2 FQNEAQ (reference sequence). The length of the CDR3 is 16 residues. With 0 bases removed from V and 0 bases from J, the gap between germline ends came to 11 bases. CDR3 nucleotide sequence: TGTGCCAGCAGCTTAGCGGGAGGACAGGACCAAGAGACCCAGTACTTC. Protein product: CASSLAGGQDQETQYF.

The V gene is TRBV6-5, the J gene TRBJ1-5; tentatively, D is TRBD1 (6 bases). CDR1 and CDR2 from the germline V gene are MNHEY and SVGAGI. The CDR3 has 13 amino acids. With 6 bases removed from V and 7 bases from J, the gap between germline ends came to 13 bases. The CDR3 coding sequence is TGTGCCAGCAGCCCAGGGGCTCGACAGCCCCAGCATTTT. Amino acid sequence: CASSPGARQPQHF.

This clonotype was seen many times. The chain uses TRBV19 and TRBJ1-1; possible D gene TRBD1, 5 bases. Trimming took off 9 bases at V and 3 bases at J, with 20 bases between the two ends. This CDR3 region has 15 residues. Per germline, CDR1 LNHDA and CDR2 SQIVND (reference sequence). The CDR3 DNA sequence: TGTGCCAGCAGGGCCCGGGCCGGAGATGACACTGAAGCTTTCTTT. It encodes CASRARAGDDTEAFF. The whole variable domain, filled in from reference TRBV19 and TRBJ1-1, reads DGGITQSPKYLFRKEGQNVTLSCEQNLNHDAMYWYRQDPGQGLRLIYYSQIVNDFQKGDIAEGYSVSREKKESFPLTVTSAQKNPTAFYLCASRARAGDDTEAFFGQGTRLTVV.

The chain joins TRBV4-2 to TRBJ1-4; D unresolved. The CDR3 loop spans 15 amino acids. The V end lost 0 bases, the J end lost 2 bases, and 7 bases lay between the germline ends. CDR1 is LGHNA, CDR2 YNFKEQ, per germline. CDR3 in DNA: TGTGCCAGCAGCCAAGATGGGGTGACTAATGAAAAACTGTTTTTT. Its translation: CASSQDGVTNEKLFF.

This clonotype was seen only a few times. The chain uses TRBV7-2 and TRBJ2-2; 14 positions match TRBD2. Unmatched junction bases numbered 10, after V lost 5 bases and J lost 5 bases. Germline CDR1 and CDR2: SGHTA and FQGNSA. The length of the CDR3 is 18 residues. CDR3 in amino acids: CASSLRGLAGAQTGELFF. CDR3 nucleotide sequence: TGTGCCAGCAGCCTAAGGGGACTAGCGGGAGCTCAAACCGGGGAGCTGTTTTTT.

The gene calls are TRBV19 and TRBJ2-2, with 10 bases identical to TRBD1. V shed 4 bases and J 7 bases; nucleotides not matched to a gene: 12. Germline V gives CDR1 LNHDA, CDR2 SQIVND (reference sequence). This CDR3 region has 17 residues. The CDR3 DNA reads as TGTGCCAGTAGTAGTCCCCTCGGGACAGGGGCCGGCGGGGAGCTGTTTTTT. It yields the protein CASSSPLGTGAGGELFF.

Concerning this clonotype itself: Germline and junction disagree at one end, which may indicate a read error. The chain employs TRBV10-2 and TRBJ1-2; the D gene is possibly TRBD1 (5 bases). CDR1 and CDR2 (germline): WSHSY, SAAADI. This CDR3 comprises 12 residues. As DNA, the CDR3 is TGCGCCATCAGTTACTCGAGGGGAGGCTACACCTTC. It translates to CAISYSRGGYTF.

The CDR3 DNA follows: TGCAGCGTTGAGTTTCCCTCGGGACGGGAGGAAAATGAAAAACTGTTTTTT. This translates into CSVEFPSGREENEKLFF. The chain combines TRBV29-1 with TRBJ1-4, with D maybe TRBD1 (5 bases). The CDR3 is 17 amino acids. Germline lookup yields CDR1 SQVTM and CDR2 ANQGSEA. V was cut by 3 bases and J by 5 bases, with 22 bases left in between.

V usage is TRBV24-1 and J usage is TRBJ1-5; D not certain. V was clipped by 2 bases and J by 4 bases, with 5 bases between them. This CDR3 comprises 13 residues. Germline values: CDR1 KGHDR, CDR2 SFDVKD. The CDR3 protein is CATSDSGNQPQHF. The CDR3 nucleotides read TGTGCCACCAGTGATTCTGGGAATCAGCCCCAGCATTTT.

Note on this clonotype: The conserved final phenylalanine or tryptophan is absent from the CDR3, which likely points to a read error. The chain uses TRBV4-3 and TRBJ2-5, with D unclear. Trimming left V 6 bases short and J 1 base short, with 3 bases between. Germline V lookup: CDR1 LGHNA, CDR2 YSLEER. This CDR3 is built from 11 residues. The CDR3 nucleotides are TGCGCCAGCAGTACCCAAGAGACCCAGTACCTC. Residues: CASSTQETQYL.

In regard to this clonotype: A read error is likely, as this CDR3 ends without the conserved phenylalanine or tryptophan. Written as DNA, the CDR3 is TGTGCCAGCAGCTTAGGACAGGGGGGCTACGAGCAGTACCTC. Translation: CASSLGQGGYEQYL. This chain links TRBV7-9 with TRBJ2-7, with 9 bases identical to TRBD1. CDR3 length: 14 residues. Germline trimming cut 1 base from V and 3 bases from J; bases unmatched to any gene: 1. Germline assignment: CDR1 SEHNR and CDR2 FQNEAQ (reference sequence).

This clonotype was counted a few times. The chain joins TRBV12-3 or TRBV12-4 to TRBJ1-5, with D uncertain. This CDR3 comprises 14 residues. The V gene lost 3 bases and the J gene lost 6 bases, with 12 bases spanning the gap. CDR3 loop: CASSFHPRSQPQHF. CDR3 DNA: TGTGCCAGCAGTTTCCACCCAAGGAGTCAGCCCCAGCATTTT.

The CDR3 region has the DNA TGTGCCAGCACAGGGACAGGTGACAATGAGCAGTTCTTC. Translation gives CASTGTGDNEQFF. The chain recombines TRBV2 with TRBJ2-1, with 8 bases identical to TRBD1. The germline V gene encodes CDR1 SNHLY and CDR2 FYNNEI. This CDR3 contains 13 residues. Unmatched junction bases numbered 4, after V lost 7 bases and J lost 5 bases.

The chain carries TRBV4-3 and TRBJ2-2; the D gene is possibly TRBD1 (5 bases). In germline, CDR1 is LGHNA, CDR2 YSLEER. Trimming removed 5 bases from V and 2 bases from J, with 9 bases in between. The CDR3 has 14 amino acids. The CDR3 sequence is CASSTQGNTGELFF. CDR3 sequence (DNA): TGCGCCAGCAGCACCCAGGGTAACACCGGGGAGCTGTTTTTT.

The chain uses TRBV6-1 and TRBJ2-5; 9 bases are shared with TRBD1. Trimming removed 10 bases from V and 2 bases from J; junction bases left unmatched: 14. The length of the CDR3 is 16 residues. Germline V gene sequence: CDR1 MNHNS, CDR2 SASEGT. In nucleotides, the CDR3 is TGTGCCATCGCCCGGGGGACAGGGCGAGGGCAAGAGACCCAGTACTTC. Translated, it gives CAIARGTGRGQETQYF.

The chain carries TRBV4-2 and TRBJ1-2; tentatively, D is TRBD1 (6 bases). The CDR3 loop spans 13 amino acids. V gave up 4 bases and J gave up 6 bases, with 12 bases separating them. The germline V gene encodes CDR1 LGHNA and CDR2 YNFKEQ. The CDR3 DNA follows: TGTGCCAGCAGCCGGGACACCCAGGATGGCTACACCTTC. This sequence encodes CASSRDTQDGYTF.

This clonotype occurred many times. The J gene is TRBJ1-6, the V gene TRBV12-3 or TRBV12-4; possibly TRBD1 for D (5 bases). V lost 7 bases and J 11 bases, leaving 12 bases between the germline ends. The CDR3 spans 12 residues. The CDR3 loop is CASTAGRPPLHF. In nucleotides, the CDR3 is TGTGCCAGCACCGCGGGACGGCCACCCCTCCACTTT.

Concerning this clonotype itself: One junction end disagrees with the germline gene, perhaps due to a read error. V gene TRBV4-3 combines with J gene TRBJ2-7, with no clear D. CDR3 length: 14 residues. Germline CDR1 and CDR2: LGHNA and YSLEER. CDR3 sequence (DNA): TGCGCCAGCAGCATATGGTCGAATACGGGCGAGCGGTACTTC. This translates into CASSIWSNTGERYF.

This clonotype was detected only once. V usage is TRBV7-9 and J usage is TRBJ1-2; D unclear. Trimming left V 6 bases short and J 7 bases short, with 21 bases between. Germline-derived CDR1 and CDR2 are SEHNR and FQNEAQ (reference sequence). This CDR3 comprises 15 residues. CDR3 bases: TGTGCCAGCAGACGAGCCCCTACAGCTTCCGGTGGCTACACCTTC. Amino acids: CASRRAPTASGGYTF.

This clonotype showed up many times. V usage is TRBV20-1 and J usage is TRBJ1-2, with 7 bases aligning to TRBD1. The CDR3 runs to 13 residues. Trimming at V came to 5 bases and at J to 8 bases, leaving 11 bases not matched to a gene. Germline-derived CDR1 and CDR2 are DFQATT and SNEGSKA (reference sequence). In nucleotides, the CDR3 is TGCAGTGCTCTGACAGGGTTAGGTGTCGGCTACACCTTC. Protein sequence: CSALTGLGVGYTF.

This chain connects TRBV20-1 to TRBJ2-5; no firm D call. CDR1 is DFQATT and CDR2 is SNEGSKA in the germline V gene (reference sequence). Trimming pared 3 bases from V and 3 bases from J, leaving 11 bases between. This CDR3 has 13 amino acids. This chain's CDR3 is CSARGNTEETQYF. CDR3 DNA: TGCAGTGCTAGGGGGAACACTGAAGAGACCCAGTACTTC.

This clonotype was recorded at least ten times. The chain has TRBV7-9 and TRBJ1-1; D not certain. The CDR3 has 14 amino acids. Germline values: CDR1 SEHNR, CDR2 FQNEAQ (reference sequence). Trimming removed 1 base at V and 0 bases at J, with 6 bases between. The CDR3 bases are TGTGCCAGCAGCTTAGGGGCCTTGAACACTGAAGCTTTCTTT. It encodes CASSLGALNTEAFF. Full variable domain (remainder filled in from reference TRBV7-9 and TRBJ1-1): DTGVSQNPRHKITKRGQNVTFRCDPISEHNRLYWYRQTLGQGPEFLTYFQNEAQLEKSRLLSDRFSAERPKGSFSTLEIQRTEQGDSAMYLCASSLGALNTEAFFGQGTRLTVV.

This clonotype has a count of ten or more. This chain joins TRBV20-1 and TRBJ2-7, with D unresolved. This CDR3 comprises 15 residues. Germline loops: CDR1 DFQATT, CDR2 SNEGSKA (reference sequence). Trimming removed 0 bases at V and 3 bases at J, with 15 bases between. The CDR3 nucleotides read TGCAGTGCTAGAGACCTACCGACGGTCCGCTACGAGCAGTACTTC. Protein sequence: CSARDLPTVRYEQYF.

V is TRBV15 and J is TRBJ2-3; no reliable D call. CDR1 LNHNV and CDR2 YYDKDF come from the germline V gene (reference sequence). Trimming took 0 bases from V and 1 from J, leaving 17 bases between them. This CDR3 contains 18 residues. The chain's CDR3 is CATSRDGAKGLGTDTQYF. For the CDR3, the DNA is TGTGCCACCAGCAGAGACGGCGCAAAGGGTTTAGGCACAGATACGCAGTATTTT.

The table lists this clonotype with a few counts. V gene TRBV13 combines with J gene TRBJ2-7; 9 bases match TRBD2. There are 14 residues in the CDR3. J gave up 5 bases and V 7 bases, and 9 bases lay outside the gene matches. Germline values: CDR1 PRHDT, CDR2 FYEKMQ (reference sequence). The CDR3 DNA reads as TGTGCCAGCACCCGGGCGGGGGGGCGGAACGAGCAGTACTTC. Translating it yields CASTRAGGRNEQYF.

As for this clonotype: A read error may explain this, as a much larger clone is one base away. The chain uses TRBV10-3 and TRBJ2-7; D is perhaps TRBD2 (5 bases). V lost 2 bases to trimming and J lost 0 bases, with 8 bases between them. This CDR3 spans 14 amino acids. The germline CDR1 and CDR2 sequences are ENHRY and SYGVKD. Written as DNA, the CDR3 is TGTGCCATCAGTGAGGCCGGGATCTCCTACGAGCAGTACTTC. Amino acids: CAISEAGISYEQYF.

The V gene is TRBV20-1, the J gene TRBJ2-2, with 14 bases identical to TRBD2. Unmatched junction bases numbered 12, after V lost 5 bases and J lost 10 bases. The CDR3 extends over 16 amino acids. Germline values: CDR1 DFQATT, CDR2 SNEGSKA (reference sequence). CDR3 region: CSAYLGLAGGPEELFF. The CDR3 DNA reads TGCAGTGCTTACCTTGGACTAGCGGGGGGACCTGAGGAGCTGTTTTTT.

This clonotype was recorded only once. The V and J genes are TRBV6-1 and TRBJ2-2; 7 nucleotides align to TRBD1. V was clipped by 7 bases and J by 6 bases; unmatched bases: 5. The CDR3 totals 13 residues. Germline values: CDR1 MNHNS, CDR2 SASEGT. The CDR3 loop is CASIRGSAGELFF. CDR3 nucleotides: TGTGCCAGCATCAGGGGGTCCGCCGGGGAGCTGTTTTTT.